This entry lists 15 T cell receptor beta chains sequenced from one sample in a study of blood T cell repertoires in COVID-19. Produced via immunoSEQ multiplex PCR; TCRdb's table is partial and in-frame only. The sample holds 150,000 to 200,000 clones, 90% seen once. The sample taken for sequencing was peripheral blood. The origin of the receptors is a man in his sixties with active or convalescent COVID-19.

This clone occurred a few times. The chain links TRBV7-2 to TRBJ1-2; 9 bases map to TRBD1. V shed 4 bases and J 13 bases; nucleotides not matched to a gene: 13. This CDR3 is 14 amino acids long. The V gene's germline CDR1 is SGHTA and CDR2 FQGNSA. The CDR3 DNA follows: TGTGCCAGCAGCTCACAGGGGGCTTTCGCTTCGAGCACCTTC. It codes for CASSSQGAFASSTF.

This chain connects TRBV18 to TRBJ2-5, with 8 nucleotides matching TRBD1. J lost 4 bases, V lost 3 bases, and 4 bases had no gene match. The germline gives CDR1 KGHSH, CDR2 LQKENI. The CDR3 loop spans 14 amino acids. CDR3 protein: CASSPGTGGETQYF. CDR3 bases: TGTGCCAGCTCACCCGGGACAGGTGGAGAGACCCAGTACTTC.

Here the CDR3 DNA reads TGTGCCAGCAGCCAATATAGCGGGGGACCTTCCTACGAGCAGTACTTC. Residues: CASSQYSGGPSYEQYF. The V and J genes are TRBV14 and TRBJ2-7; TRBD2 matches 9 bases. The germline CDR1 and CDR2 sequences are SGHDN and FVKESK. With V trimmed by 2 bases and J by 1 base, 6 bases remained unmatched. This CDR3 has 16 amino acids.

The chain is built from TRBV9 and TRBJ1-2; 8 bases match TRBD1. This CDR3 comprises 17 residues. J gave up 2 bases and V 0 bases, and 9 bases lay outside the gene matches. Germline values: CDR1 SGDLS, CDR2 YYNGEE. CDR3 loop: CASSVASGQGVNYGYTF. CDR3 coding DNA: TGTGCCAGCAGCGTAGCCTCCGGACAGGGCGTCAACTATGGCTACACCTTC. Using reference TRBV9 and TRBJ1-2 for the parts outside the CDR3, the full variable domain is DSGVTQTPKHLITATGQRVTLRCSPRSGDLSVYWYQQSLDQGLQFLIQYYNGEERAKGNILERFSAQQFPDLHSELNLSSLELGDSALYFCASSVASGQGVNYGYTFGSGTRLTVV.

In its sample, this clone was seen a few times. CDR3 nucleotides: TGTGCCAGCTCACCACCGGACAGAAACTATGGCTACACCTTC. This encodes CASSPPDRNYGYTF. The V gene is TRBV18, the J gene TRBJ1-2; tentatively, D is TRBD1 (6 bases). Trimming left V 0 bases short and J 2 bases short, with 7 bases between. The V gene's germline CDR1 is KGHSH and CDR2 LQKENI. This CDR3 has 14 residues.

This rearrangement joins TRBV7-9 to TRBJ1-4, with no clear D. CDR3 length: 15 residues. V was shortened by 7 bases and J by 5 bases, with 17 bases between the two germline ends. The germline V gene encodes CDR1 SEHNR and CDR2 FQNEAQ (reference sequence). The CDR3, as DNA: TGTGCCAGCACCCTTGTGGAGGGTCCGAATGAAAAACTGTTTTTT. It is translated as CASTLVEGPNEKLFF.

This chain links TRBV7-2 with TRBJ2-7; TRBD2 matches 12 bases. This CDR3 comprises 16 residues. V lost 5 bases, J lost 4 bases, and 9 bases stayed unmatched. The germline gives CDR1 SGHTA, CDR2 FQGNSA. CDR3 sequence: CASSLPTSGRVYEQYF. The CDR3 DNA reads as TGTGCCAGCAGCCTCCCGACTAGCGGGAGAGTATACGAGCAGTACTTC. The full variable domain, with the rest looked up from reference TRBV7-2 and TRBJ2-7, is GAGVSQSPSNKVTEKGKDVELRCDPISGHTALYWYRQSLGQGLEFLIYFQGNSAPDKSGLPSDRFSAERTGGSVSTLTIQRTQQEDSAVYLCASSLPTSGRVYEQYFGPGTRLTVT.

This chain links TRBV3-1 (or the pseudogene TRBV3-2) with TRBJ1-1; 7 bases match TRBD1. CDR1 and CDR2 (germline): LGHDT, YNNKEL (reference sequence). The length of the CDR3 is 13 residues. With V trimmed by 4 bases and J by 4 bases, 3 bases remained unmatched. CDR3: CASSLSGGTEAFF. DNA for the CDR3: TGTGCCAGCAGCCTTTCAGGGGGCACTGAAGCTTTCTTT.

This chain uses TRBV19 with TRBJ1-4; 7 bases fit TRBD1. Germline CDR1 and CDR2: LNHDA and SQIVND (reference sequence). This CDR3 has 15 amino acids. The trim removed 6 bases at V and 7 bases at J, leaving 11 bases unmatched. The DNA for the CDR3 is TGTGCCAGTAGCCCCGGACAGGCGGGGGGTGAAAAACTGTTTTTT. This translates into CASSPGQAGGEKLFF.

This clone was counted between two and nine times. The chain joins TRBV5-5 to TRBJ1-5; D might be TRBD1 (6 bases). This CDR3 region has 16 residues. The germline CDR1 and CDR2 sequences are SGHKS and YYEKEE (reference sequence). Trimming cost V 4 bases and J 3 bases, with 17 bases left between them. Written as DNA, the CDR3 is TGTGCCAGCAGCCCCCGGGAGGGGGGGAACAATCAGCCCCAGCATTTT. Protein product: CASSPREGGNNQPQHF.

Written as DNA, the CDR3 is TGTGCCAGCAGCCCCGGACTAGCGGGAGGATGGAATGAGCAGTTCTTC. The encoded protein is CASSPGLAGGWNEQFF. The chain has TRBV3-1 (or the pseudogene TRBV3-2) and TRBJ2-1; TRBD2 matches at 14 bases. CDR3 size: 16 residues. Trimming at V came to 4 bases and at J to 7 bases, leaving 6 bases not matched to a gene. Germline V CDR1 and CDR2: LGHDT, YNNKEL (reference sequence).

The gene calls are TRBV7-8 and TRBJ2-1; 7 nucleotides agree with TRBD1. J was trimmed by 8 bases and V by 5 bases; bases with no gene match: 12. This CDR3 spans 15 amino acids. Germline-derived CDR1 and CDR2 are SGHVS and FQNEAQ. CDR3 sequence (DNA): TGTGCCAGCAGCCAACGGGACAGACTAAGGGATGAGCAGTTCTTC. Translating it yields CASSQRDRLRDEQFF.

This chain joins TRBV27 and TRBJ2-7, with 8 bases identical to TRBD1. The length of the CDR3 is 15 residues. The germline gives CDR1 MNHEY, CDR2 SMNVEV (reference sequence). Trimming removed 3 bases from V and 4 bases from J; junction bases left unmatched: 8. CDR3 nucleotide sequence: TGTGCCAGCAGTTTCGGAGGACAGGGATTTTACGAGCAGTACTTC. Its translation is CASSFGGQGFYEQYF.

This rearrangement joins TRBV19 to TRBJ2-7; TRBD1 agrees at 9 bases. Germline loops: CDR1 LNHDA, CDR2 SQIVND (reference sequence). CDR3 length equals 16 residues. Trimming took 3 bases from V and 5 from J; bases not matched to a gene: 11. The DNA of the CDR3 is TGTGCCAGTAGTATTTGGGCCGGGACAGGGTCCCACGAGCAGTACTTC. Translating it yields CASSIWAGTGSHEQYF.

This chain joins TRBV27 and TRBJ2-1; 11 nucleotides match TRBD2. This CDR3 is built from 18 residues. Germline CDR1 reads MNHEY; CDR2 reads SMNVEV (reference sequence). V lost 8 bases and J lost 1; bases outside the gene matches: 13. The CDR3 sequence is CASRLGTSGPFSYNEQFF. The CDR3, as DNA: TGTGCCAGCCGTCTTGGGACTAGCGGTCCCTTTTCCTACAATGAGCAGTTCTTC.